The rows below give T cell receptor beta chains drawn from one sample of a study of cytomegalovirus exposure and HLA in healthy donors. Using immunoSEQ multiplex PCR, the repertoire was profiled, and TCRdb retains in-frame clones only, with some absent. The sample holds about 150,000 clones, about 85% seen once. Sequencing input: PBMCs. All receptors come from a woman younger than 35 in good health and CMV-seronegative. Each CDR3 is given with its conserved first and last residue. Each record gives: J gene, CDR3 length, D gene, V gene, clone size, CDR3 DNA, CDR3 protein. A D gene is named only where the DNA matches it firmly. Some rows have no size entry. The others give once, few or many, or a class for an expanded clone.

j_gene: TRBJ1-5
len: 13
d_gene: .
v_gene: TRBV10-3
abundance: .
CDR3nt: TGTGCCATCAGTGTGGCGGACAATCAGCCCCAGCATTTT
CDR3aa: CAISVADNQPQHF

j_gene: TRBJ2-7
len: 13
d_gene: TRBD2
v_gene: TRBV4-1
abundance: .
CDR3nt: TGCGCCAGCAGCCAAGGGCTAGCGGGTGAGCAGTACTTC
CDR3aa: CASSQGLAGEQYF

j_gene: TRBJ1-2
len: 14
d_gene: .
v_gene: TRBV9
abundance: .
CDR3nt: TGTGCCAGCAGCGAGGGGGGGGGCGGCTATGGCTACACCTTC
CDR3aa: CASSEGGGGYGYTF

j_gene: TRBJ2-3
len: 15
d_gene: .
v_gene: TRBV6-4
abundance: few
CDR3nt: TGTGCCAGCAGTCCAGGGGACCTCAGCACAGATACGCAGTATTTT
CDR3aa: CASSPGDLSTDTQYF

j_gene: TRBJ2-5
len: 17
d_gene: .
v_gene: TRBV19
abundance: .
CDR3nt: TGTGCCAGTAGTCCGCCAGACCGGGACTTCCACCAAGAGACCCAGTACTTC
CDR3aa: CASSPPDRDFHQETQYF

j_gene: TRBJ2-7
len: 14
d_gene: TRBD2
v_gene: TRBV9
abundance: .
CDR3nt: TGTGCCAGCAGCGCGACTAGCGGAAGCTACGAGCAGTACTTC
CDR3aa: CASSATSGSYEQYF

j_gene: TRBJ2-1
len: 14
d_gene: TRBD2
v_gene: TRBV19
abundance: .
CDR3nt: TGTGCCAGTAGGGGGGTAGCGGGAGCGGGTGAGCAGTTCTTC
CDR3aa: CASRGVAGAGEQFF

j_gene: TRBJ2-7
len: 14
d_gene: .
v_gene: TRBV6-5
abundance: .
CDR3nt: TGTGCCAGCAGCACAGGATTTAGGGACTCCGAGCAGTACTTC
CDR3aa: CASSTGFRDSEQYF

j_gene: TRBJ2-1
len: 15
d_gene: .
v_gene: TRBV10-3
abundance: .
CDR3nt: TGTGCCATCAGTGAAGGCGGGGGCCTAGGGGATGAGCAGTTCTTC
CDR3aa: CAISEGGGLGDEQFF

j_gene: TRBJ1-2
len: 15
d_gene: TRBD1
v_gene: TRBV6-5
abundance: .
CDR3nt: TGTGCCAGCAGTTATGGCACAGGGGGGAACTATGGCTACACCTTC
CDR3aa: CASSYGTGGNYGYTF

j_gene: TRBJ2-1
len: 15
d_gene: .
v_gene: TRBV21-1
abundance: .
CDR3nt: TGTGCCAGCAGCAAAGCAGGCGGAGCCTACAATGAGCAGTTCTTC
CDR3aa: CASSKAGGAYNEQFF

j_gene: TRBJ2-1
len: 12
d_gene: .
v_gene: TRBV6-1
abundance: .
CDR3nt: TGTGCCAGCAGTGGGACACCGGGCCTACAGTTCTTC
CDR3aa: CASSGTPGLQFF

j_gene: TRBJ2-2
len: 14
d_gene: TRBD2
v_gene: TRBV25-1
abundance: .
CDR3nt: TGTGCCAGCAGTGACCAACTAGCGACCGGGGAGCTGTTTTTT
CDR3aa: CASSDQLATGELFF

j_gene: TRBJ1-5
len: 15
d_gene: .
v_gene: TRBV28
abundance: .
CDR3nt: TGTGCCAGCAGTCAACAGGTGAAGAGCAATCAGCCCCAGCATTTT
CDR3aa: CASSQQVKSNQPQHF

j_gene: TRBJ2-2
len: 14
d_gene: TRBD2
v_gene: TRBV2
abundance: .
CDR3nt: TGTGCCAGCACTAGCGGGAGGGCCACCGGGGAGCTGTTTTTT
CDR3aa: CASTSGRATGELFF

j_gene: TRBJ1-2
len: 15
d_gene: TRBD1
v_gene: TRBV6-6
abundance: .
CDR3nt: TGTGCCACCCTGGACAGGGGGCGCCTGGGCTATGGCTACACCTTC
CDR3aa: CATLDRGRLGYGYTF

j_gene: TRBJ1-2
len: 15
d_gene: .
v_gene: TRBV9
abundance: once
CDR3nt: TGTGCCAGCAGCGTAAGCCACGGGTTAAACTATGGCTACACCTTC
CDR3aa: CASSVSHGLNYGYTF

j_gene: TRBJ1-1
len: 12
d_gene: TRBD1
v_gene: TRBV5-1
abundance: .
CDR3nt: TGCGCCAGCCGGCGTGGAGGGGGCAGGGCTTTCTTT
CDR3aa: CASRRGGGRAFF

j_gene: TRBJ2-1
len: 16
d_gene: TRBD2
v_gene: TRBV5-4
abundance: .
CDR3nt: TGTGCCAGCAGCTTGGCCCTAGCGGGAGGGTATAATGAGCAGTTCTTC
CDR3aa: CASSLALAGGYNEQFF

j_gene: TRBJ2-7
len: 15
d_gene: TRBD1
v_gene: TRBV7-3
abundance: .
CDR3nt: TGTGCCAGCAGCTTTGGGACAGGGAGCTCCTACGAGCAGTACTTC
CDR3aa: CASSFGTGSSYEQYF

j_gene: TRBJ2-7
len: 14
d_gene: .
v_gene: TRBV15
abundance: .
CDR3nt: TGTGCCACCAGCAGAGGGGGGACTGCCTACGAGCAGTACTTC
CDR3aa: CATSRGGTAYEQYF

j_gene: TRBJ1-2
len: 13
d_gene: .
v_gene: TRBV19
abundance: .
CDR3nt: TGTGCCAGCCGGTGGGCAGGGGCTCTAAGCTACACCTTC
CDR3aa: CASRWAGALSYTF

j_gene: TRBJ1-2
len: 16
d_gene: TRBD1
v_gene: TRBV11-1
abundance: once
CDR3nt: TGTGCCAGCAGCTTAGTCTGGGGACAGGCCGACTATGGCTACACCTTC
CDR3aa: CASSLVWGQADYGYTF

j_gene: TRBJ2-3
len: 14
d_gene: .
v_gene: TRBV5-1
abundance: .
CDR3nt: TGCGCCAGCAGCTTGGTCAGCGGAGCAGATACGCAGTATTTT
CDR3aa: CASSLVSGADTQYF

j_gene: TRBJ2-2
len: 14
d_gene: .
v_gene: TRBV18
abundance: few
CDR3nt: TGTGCCAGCTCACCACGAGGACTCGCCGGGGAGCTGTTTTTT
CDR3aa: CASSPRGLAGELFF

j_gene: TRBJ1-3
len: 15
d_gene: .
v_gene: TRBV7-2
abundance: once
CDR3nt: TGTGCCAGCAGCTTGGAGGGTGAGGTTGGAAACACCATATATTTT
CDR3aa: CASSLEGEVGNTIYF

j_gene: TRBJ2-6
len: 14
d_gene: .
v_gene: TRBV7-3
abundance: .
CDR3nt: TGTGCCAGCAGCTTGCAGGCTGGGGCCAACGTCCTGACTTTC
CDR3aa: CASSLQAGANVLTF

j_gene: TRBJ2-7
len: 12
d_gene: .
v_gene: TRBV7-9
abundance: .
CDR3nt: TGTGCCAGCAGCCCCAGGAGGGGCGAGCAGTACTTC
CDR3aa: CASSPRRGEQYF

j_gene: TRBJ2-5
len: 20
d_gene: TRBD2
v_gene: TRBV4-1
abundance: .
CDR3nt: TGCGCCAGCAGCCAAGGGGTCGGACTAGCGGGGCCTAGGCCTCAAGAGACCCAGTACTTC
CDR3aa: CASSQGVGLAGPRPQETQYF